The TCR beta chain under discussion was sequenced for a study of T cells after yellow fever vaccination. Points from the study as a whole: Contamination by abundant bulk-population clonotypes could be present in FACS-sorted repertoires. The appearance of a small share of clonotypes in both CD4 and CD8 compartments was observed. Reappearance after the booster was seen for most primary-vaccination clones, at 96% CD4 and around 88% CD8. Compared with primary, the secondary response was weaker and peaked at day 5, not 15.

V lost 5 bases to trimming and J lost 5 bases, with 16 bases between them. CDR3 length equals 15 residues. MiXCR was run by TCRdb on the 5' RACE reads, yielding one entry per CDR3 protein. Of 500,000 to 650,000 distinct CDR3 sequences listed, 9% to 15% are singletons. Only a few counts were recorded for this clonotype. Its antigen is still unknown. This chain connects TRBV12-3 or TRBV12-4 to TRBJ2-1; perhaps TRBD2 as D (5 bases). The receptor comes from a man aged 30 to 39 who received the YFV17D yellow fever vaccine. Material: PBMCs, obtained on the day of the yellow fever booster vaccination. The CDR3 DNA reads TGTGCCAGCAGTCGCGGTGGGCGGGTAAACAATGAGCAGTTCTTC. Protein product: CASSRGGRVNNEQFF.